The sequence of this TCR beta chain was determined in a study of shared clonotypes between healthy human individuals. Study-level information: The study used three CD4 naive, three CD4 memory, two CD8 naive and one CD8 memory plate per donor.

Some clones are missing from TCRdb's copy, which holds only in-frame ones; the method was immunoSEQ multiplex PCR. The sample contains under 1,900,000 clones, roughly 98.5% of which appear only once. Unmatched junction bases numbered 7, after V lost 10 bases and J lost 4 bases. CDR3 length equals 13 residues. Germline CDR1 reads SNHLY; CDR2 reads FYNNEI. Sample: naive CD4+ T cells sorted from blood. Subset described: CD45RA+ positively selected. This clonotype was obtained from a man younger than 45 in good health. The chain joins TRBV2 to TRBJ1-5; 7 positions match TRBD1. The CDR3 DNA sequence: TGTGCCACTACTGAGGACAGGAATCAGCCCCAGCATTTT. Its protein product is CATTEDRNQPQHF.